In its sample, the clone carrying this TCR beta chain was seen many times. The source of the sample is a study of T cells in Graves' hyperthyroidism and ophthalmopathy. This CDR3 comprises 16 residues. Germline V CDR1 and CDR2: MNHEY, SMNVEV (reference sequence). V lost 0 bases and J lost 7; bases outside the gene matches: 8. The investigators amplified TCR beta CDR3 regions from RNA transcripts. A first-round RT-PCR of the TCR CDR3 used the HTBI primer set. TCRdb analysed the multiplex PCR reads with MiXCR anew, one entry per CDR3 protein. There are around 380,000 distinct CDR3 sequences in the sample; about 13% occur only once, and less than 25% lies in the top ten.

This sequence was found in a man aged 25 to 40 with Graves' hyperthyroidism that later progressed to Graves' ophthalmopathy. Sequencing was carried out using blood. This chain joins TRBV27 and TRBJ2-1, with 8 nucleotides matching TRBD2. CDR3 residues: CASSLSAGLGTNEQFF. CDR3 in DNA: TGTGCCAGCAGTTTATCGGCGGGACTAGGTACTAATGAGCAGTTCTTC.